This is a list of T cell receptor beta chains from one sample in a study of blood T cell repertoires in COVID-19. The method was immunoSEQ multiplex PCR; TCRdb's version includes in-frame clones alone and lacks a portion of them. The sample yields roughly 29,000 clones, just under 95% seen once. The specimen sequenced was peripheral blood. Every receptor here comes from a woman in her 70s with COVID-19, enrolled during active disease. Both conserved end residues are part of each CDR3. A D gene is named only where the DNA matches it firmly. Expanded clones get a size class; other rows say once, few or many, or leave the size out.

j_call d_call clone_size v_call cdr3_nt cdr3_aa
TRBJ1-2 TRBD1 . TRBV19 TGTGCCAGTAGCGGGGACAGTATCTATGGCTACACCTTC CASSGDSIYGYTF
TRBJ2-1 . . TRBV9 TGTGCCAGCAGCGTAACGACCGGGACAGAGCAGTTCTTC CASSVTTGTEQFF
TRBJ2-1 TRBD2 . TRBV19 TGTGCCAGTACCATGTGGCCTAGCGGAGAATTGTACAATGAGCAGTTCTTC CASTMWPSGELYNEQFF
TRBJ2-3 TRBD2 . TRBV19 TGTGCCAGTAGCGGGACTAGCGGGAAGGCAGATACGCAGTATTTT CASSGTSGKADTQYF
TRBJ1-6 . . TRBV2 TGTGCCAGCAGTGGGAGTTCACCCCTCCACTTT CASSGSSPLHF
TRBJ2-1 TRBD1 . TRBV11-2 TGTGCCAGCAGCACCGACAGGGGGCTAGGTGAGCAGTTCTTC CASSTDRGLGEQFF
TRBJ1-2 . . TRBV7-8 TGTGCCAGCAGCGGACGGACGGGGTTCTATGGCTACACCTTC CASSGRTGFYGYTF
TRBJ2-5 . . TRBV28 TGTGCCAGCAGCCTCCCGGGATCCTACCAAGAGACCCAGTACTTC CASSLPGSYQETQYF
TRBJ1-4 . . TRBV6-6 TGTGCCAGCAGTTATCGGGCCTCCGGGGAGGAAAAACTGTTTTTT CASSYRASGEEKLFF
TRBJ2-5 TRBD2 . TRBV9 TGTGCCAGCAGCGTAGGGGTCGCGGGAGGGCCGGGGCAAGAGACCCAGTACTTC CASSVGVAGGPGQETQYF
TRBJ2-7 TRBD2 . TRBV6-2/TRBV6-3 TGTGCCAGCAGTTACGCTTCTAGCGGCCCTTACGAGCAGTACTTC CASSYASSGPYEQYF
TRBJ1-2 . . TRBV28 TGTGCCAGCATTTCCGGACAGAGGGAAGGCTACACCTTC CASISGQREGYTF
TRBJ2-5 . . TRBV13 TGTGCCAGCAGCTTACAGGGTGGAGAGACCCAGTACTTC CASSLQGGETQYF
TRBJ1-1 . . TRBV19 TGTGCCAGTAGTAAGCGACAGAATTCGAACACTGAAGCTTTCTTT CASSKRQNSNTEAFF
TRBJ1-2 . once TRBV7-9 TGTGCCAGCAGCTTATGGCTAGAGGATGGCTACACCTTC CASSLWLEDGYTF
TRBJ2-1 . . TRBV24-1 TGTGCCACCAGTGAGGACATCAACAGGCAGTTCTTC CATSEDINRQFF
TRBJ2-3 . . TRBV2 TGTGCCAGCAGTGTGGCGACTGAGGGCAACACAGATACGCAGTATTTT CASSVATEGNTDTQYF
TRBJ1-6 . . TRBV9 TGTGCCAGCAGCGCCGAAACATTCGGGTCACCCCTCCACTTT CASSAETFGSPLHF
TRBJ2-5 TRBD1 . TRBV5-5 TGTGCCAGCAGCCCGTGGACAGGGGGGAGCCAAGAGACCCAGTACTTC CASSPWTGGSQETQYF
TRBJ2-1 TRBD2 . TRBV4-3 TGCGCCAGCAGCGCTGGGAATAACGGGAGGGCCTACAATGAGCAGTTCTTC CASSAGNNGRAYNEQFF
TRBJ1-5 . once TRBV28 TGTGCCAGCAGTTTGAAGCCGGTCCAGCCCCAGCATTTT CASSLKPVQPQHF
TRBJ1-2 . . TRBV6-2/TRBV6-3 TGTGCCAGCAGTTCCGGGTCCGTAATCCGCTACACCTTC CASSSGSVIRYTF
TRBJ1-6 TRBD1 . TRBV7-3 TGTGCCAGCAGTCAAGGACAGGGGAATTCACCCCTCCACTTT CASSQGQGNSPLHF
TRBJ1-5 TRBD1 . TRBV5-8 TGTGCCAGCAGCTTGGCCAGGACAGGGCCTCAGCCCCAGCATTTT CASSLARTGPQPQHF
TRBJ2-7 . . TRBV6-6 TGTGCCAGCAGCCGGGACATAGCGCGGAACGAGCAGTACTTC CASSRDIARNEQYF
TRBJ2-3 TRBD1 . TRBV6-5 TGTGCCAGCAGTTACAGGGGGCGCAGAGATACGCAGTATTTT CASSYRGRRDTQYF
TRBJ2-6 TRBD1 . TRBV30 TGTGCCTGGAGTACAGGGGTCGGGGCCAACGTCCTGACTTTC CAWSTGVGANVLTF
TRBJ1-5 TRBD1 . TRBV6-5 TGTGCCAGCAGGAAGGGGACAGGGGATCAGCCCCAGCATTTT CASRKGTGDQPQHF
TRBJ2-2 TRBD2 . TRBV28 TGTGCCAGCAGTTTCTGGGGAGGGTCCACCGGGGAGCTGTTTTTT CASSFWGGSTGELFF
TRBJ1-4 . . TRBV27 TGTGCCAGCAGGCCTATAACCCCACCGAGGAATGAAAAACTGTTTTTT CASRPITPPRNEKLFF
TRBJ2-2 TRBD1 . TRBV14 TGTGCCAGCAGCCTTATCGAGCCGGCCGGACAGGCGAACACCGGGGAGCTGTTTTTT CASSLIEPAGQANTGELFF
TRBJ2-7 . . TRBV5-1 TGCGCCAGCAGCGAGACTTCCTACGAGCAGTACTTC CASSETSYEQYF
TRBJ2-3 . . TRBV5-8 TGTGCCAGCAGCTTGGGTACATTGTCGGATACGCAGTATTTT CASSLGTLSDTQYF
TRBJ1-2 TRBD1 once TRBV11-2 TGTGCCAGCAGCACCTTAAGACAGGGTTTTCCACCTTATGGCTACACCTTC CASSTLRQGFPPYGYTF
TRBJ1-5 . . TRBV6-2/TRBV6-3 TGTGCCAGCAGTTACAGCCGGGACATTGGCAATCAGCCCCAGCATTTT CASSYSRDIGNQPQHF
TRBJ1-2 . . TRBV3-1/TRBV3-2 TGTGCCAGCAGCCAAGCCGCCCGACAGAGCTATGGCTACACCTTC CASSQAARQSYGYTF
TRBJ2-1 TRBD2 . TRBV4-1 TGCGCCAGCAGCCTTAAAATCCTAGCGGGGGGTTTGGATGAGCAGTTCTTC CASSLKILAGGLDEQFF
TRBJ2-1 TRBD2 . TRBV14 TGTGCCAGCAGCCAGCGACTAGCGGGAAGGTACAATGAGCAGTTCTTC CASSQRLAGRYNEQFF
TRBJ2-1 TRBD2 few TRBV9 TGTGCCAGCAGCGTAGCTCTAGCGGGAGTTACGAAGGTGGATGAGCAGTTCTTC CASSVALAGVTKVDEQFF
TRBJ2-1 TRBD1 once TRBV28 TGTGCCAGCAGTCCGCTACAGGGGGCGTTCAATGAGCAGTTCTTC CASSPLQGAFNEQFF
TRBJ2-1 . . TRBV19 TGTGCCAGTAGTATATCTAGCGAGCTCAATGAGCAGTTCTTC CASSISSELNEQFF
TRBJ2-5 TRBD1 once TRBV7-3 TGTGCCAGCAGCTTGACAGGGGGGGAGACCCAGTACTTC CASSLTGGETQYF
TRBJ2-1 TRBD1 . TRBV24-1 TGTGCCACCGGTGAGGGACAGGGGCTACACAATGAGCAGTTCTTC CATGEGQGLHNEQFF
TRBJ1-4 . . TRBV18 TGTGCCAGCTCACCGGCGGGACGAGGGCCTGAAAAACTGTTTTTT CASSPAGRGPEKLFF
TRBJ2-7 . . TRBV11-2 TGTGCCAGCAGCTTGCGACACTCCGAGCAGTACTTC CASSLRHSEQYF
TRBJ1-3 . . TRBV7-2 TGTGCCAGCAGCTTAGTCAGTGGAAACACCATATATTTT CASSLVSGNTIYF
TRBJ1-2 . . TRBV28 TGTGCCAGCAGTTTTGGCTTGGGGCTTACGAACTATGGCTACACCTTC CASSFGLGLTNYGYTF
TRBJ1-1 . . TRBV28 TGTGCCAGCAGTAATCTAAAACGCTTTAACACTGAAGCTTTCTTT CASSNLKRFNTEAFF
TRBJ1-3 TRBD1 . TRBV5-1 TGCGCCAGCAGCCTCGGGACAGGGGGAAACACCATATATTTT CASSLGTGGNTIYF